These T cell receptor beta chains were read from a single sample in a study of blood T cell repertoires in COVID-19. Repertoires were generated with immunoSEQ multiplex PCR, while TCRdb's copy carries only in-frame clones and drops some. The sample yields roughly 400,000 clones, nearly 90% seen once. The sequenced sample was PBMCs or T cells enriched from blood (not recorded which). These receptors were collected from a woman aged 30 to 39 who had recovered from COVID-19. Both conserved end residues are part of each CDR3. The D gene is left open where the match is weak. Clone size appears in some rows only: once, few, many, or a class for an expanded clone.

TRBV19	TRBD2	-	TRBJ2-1	TGTGCCAGTAGCTCAGGACTAGCAAGGTCCTACAATGAGCAGTTCTTC	CASSSGLARSYNEQFF
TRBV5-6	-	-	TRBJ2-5	TGTGCCAGCAGCTTGATATTACGGGGGAGCACTGGGGAGACCCAGTACTTC	CASSLILRGSTGETQYF
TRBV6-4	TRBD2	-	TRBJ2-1	TGTGCCAGCAGTGCCTTAGCGGGAGGCATCTACAATGAGCAGTTCTTC	CASSALAGGIYNEQFF
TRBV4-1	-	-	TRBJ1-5	TGCGCCAGCAGCCAAGATGGGGCAGGTACGGATCAGCCCCAGCATTTT	CASSQDGAGTDQPQHF
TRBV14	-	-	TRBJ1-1	TGTGCCAGCAGCCCCACGCTGGGCTTTGCTGAAGCTTTCTTT	CASSPTLGFAEAFF
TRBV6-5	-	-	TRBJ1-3	TGTGCCAGCAGTCGCCAGGGTACGTCTGGAAACACCATATATTTT	CASSRQGTSGNTIYF
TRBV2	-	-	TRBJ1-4	TGTGCCAGCATCCAGGGGCCCAATGAAAAACTGTTTTTT	CASIQGPNEKLFF
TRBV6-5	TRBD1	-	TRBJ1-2	TGTGCCAGCAGGGGACAGGGCGACTATGGCTACACCTTC	CASRGQGDYGYTF
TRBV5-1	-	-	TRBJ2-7	TGCGCCAGCAGACAGGGCTCCTACGAGCAGTACTTC	CASRQGSYEQYF
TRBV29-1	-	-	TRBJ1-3	TGCAGCGTGGAACGAGGGGGAATCGGTGGAAACACCATATATTTT	CSVERGGIGGNTIYF
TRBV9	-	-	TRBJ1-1	TGTGCCAGCAGCTACAACCCCGCAGGGTCGGCTGAAGCTTTCTTT	CASSYNPAGSAEAFF
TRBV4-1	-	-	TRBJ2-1	TGCGCCAGCAGCCAATTTCAAGGGGATAATGAGCAGTTCTTC	CASSQFQGDNEQFF
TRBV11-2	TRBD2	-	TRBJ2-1	TGTGCCAGCAGCTTAGGACTGTGGCTAGCGGGAGGTGAGCAGTTCTTC	CASSLGLWLAGGEQFF
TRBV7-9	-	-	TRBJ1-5	TGTGCCAGCAGCCTTGGGGCCGGAAATAGCAATCAGCCCCAGCATTTT	CASSLGAGNSNQPQHF
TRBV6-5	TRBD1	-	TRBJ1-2	TGTGCCAGCAGACAGGGGGCGTCTTATGGCTACACCTTC	CASRQGASYGYTF
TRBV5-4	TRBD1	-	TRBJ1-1	TGTGCCAGCAGCACCTACAGGGGGCTCGTCACTGAAGCTTTCTTT	CASSTYRGLVTEAFF
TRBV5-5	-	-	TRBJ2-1	TGTGCCAGCAGCTTTTTTGAAGCAAATGAGCAGTTCTTC	CASSFFEANEQFF
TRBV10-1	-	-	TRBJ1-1	TGCGCCACCCAGGGGCGGAACACTGAAGCTTTCTTT	CATQGRNTEAFF
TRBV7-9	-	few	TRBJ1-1	TGTGCCAGCAGCTTAGGTGATAGACAGCACACTGAAGCTTTCTTT	CASSLGDRQHTEAFF
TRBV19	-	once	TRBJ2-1	TGTGCCAGTAGTATAGATCGAGGAGGGTTCAATGAGCAGTTCTTC	CASSIDRGGFNEQFF
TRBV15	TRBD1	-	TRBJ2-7	TGTGCCACCAGCAGAGAAAGGACAGGGGGCGGCGAGCAGTACTTC	CATSRERTGGGEQYF
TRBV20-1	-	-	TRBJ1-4	TGCAGTGTTAGTGACCTAGGAACTAATGAAAAACTGTTTTTT	CSVSDLGTNEKLFF
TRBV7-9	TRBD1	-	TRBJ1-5	TGTGCCAGCAGCACTGGGACAGGGGGCTTTAGCAATCAGCCCCAGCATTTT	CASSTGTGGFSNQPQHF
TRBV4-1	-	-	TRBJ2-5	TGCGCCAGCAGCGTCCCCCGGGGGAAAGAGACCCAGTACTTC	CASSVPRGKETQYF
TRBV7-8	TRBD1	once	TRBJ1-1	TGTGCCAGCAGAGGAGGGGGCGAGTTCACTGAAGCTTTCTTT	CASRGGGEFTEAFF
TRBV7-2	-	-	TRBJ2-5	TGTGCCAGCAGTCTTGATCTGACAGCCCAAGAGACCCAGTACTTC	CASSLDLTAQETQYF
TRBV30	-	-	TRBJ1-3	TGTGCCGCCACAACAAGGGAGGGACCCTCTGGAAACACCATATATTTT	CAATTREGPSGNTIYF
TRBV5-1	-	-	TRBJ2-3	TGCGCCAGCAGCTTGAGCGTGGGTACAGATACGCAGTATTTT	CASSLSVGTDTQYF
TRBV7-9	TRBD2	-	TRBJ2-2	TGTGCCAGCAGCTCCAGCGGGATAGGGCCGAACACCGGGGAGCTGTTTTTT	CASSSSGIGPNTGELFF